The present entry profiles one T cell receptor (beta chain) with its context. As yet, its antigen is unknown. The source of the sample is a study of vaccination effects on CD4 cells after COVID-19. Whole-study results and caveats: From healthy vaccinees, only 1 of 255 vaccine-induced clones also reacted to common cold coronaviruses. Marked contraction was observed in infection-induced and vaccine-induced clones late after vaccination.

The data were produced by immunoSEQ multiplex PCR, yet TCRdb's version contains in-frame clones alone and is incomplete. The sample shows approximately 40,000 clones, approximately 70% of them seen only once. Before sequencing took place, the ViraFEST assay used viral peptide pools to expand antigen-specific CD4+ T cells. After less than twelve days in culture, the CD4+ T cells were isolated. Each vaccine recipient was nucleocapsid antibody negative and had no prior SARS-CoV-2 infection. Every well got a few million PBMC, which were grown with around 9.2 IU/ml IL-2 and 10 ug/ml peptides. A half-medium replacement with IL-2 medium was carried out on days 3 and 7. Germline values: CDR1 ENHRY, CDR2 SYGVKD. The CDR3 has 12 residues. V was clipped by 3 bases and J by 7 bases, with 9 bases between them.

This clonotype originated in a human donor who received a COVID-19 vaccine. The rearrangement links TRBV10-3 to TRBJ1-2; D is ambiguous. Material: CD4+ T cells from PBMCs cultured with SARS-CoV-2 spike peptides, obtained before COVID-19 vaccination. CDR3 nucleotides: TGTGCCATCAGTGAAACGAGGTCTGGCTACACCTTC. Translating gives CAISETRSGYTF.